The entry that follows covers one TCR beta chain sequence. This sample is part of a study of blood T cell repertoires in COVID-19. At the level of the study: Specimens from acute and convalescent COVID-19 originated in the United States, Italy and Spain. T cells, B-cell-depleted T cells, or PBMCs provided the cDNA or gDNA that served as material.

Original handling: Using reference gene primer amplification, nucleated cell counts were estimated. Sequencing used immunoSEQ multiplex PCR; TCRdb keeps in-frame clones, though not all of them. That table gives V, J and clone size, and the DNA gave D and trimming. The sample lists more than 150,000 clones, roughly 90% occurring once. The CDR3 is 14 amino acids. Germline lookup yields CDR1 SQVTM and CDR2 ANQGSEA. The germline V and J ends were trimmed by 6 bases and 2 bases, with 16 bases remaining between them. Sequences were obtained from peripheral blood. The sequence came from a man aged 65 to 85 with active or convalescent COVID-19. The V call is TRBV29-1, the J call TRBJ2-5, with D possibly being TRBD2 (6 bases). The CDR3 sequence is CSVLPPGRQETQYF. The CDR3 region has the DNA TGCAGCGTCCTCCCGCCGGGGAGGCAAGAGACCCAGTACTTC.